This T cell receptor beta chain was documented in a study of T cells in narcolepsy. Study as a whole: Donors had narcolepsy type 1 or type 2, or were healthy controls. Broader study findings: Autoreactive HCRT-specific and TRIB2-specific clonotypes were marked in same-patient CSF-versus-blood CD4+ comparisons. No autoreactive T cell clone sequences appeared in some memory CD4+ repertoires.

As regards this clone: No antigen is known for it.

Germline loops: CDR1 SGHDT, CDR2 YYEEEE. The V and J ends lost 1 base and 7 bases respectively, with 20 bases between them. The CDR3 is made up of 16 amino acids. Sequencing used immunoSEQ multiplex PCR; TCRdb keeps in-frame clones, though not all of them. Among approximately 30,000 clones, approximately 84% were seen once, and the ten largest hold around 1%. The V gene is TRBV5-6, the J gene TRBJ1-2; D not certain. The TCR was taken from a human donor in good health. The material sequenced was memory (CD45RA-) CD4+ T cells from blood. The CDR3 loop is CASSLMVVPLVGGYTF. CDR3 bases: TGTGCCAGCAGCTTGATGGTTGTGCCGCTAGTAGGTGGCTACACCTTC.